This section outlines one TCR beta chain sequence together with its context. This record comes from a study of control samples from healthy donors and cancer patients. This CDR3 is built from 11 residues. V lost 2 bases to trimming and J lost 9 bases, with 8 bases between them. Per germline, CDR1 DFQATT and CDR2 SNEGSKA (reference sequence). Profiled with immunoSEQ multiplex PCR; TCRdb holds only in-frame clones, not every one. The profile covers roughly 76,000 clones, with 94% appearing a single time and 6.2% taken by the ten largest. The chain is built from TRBV20-1 and TRBJ1-3, with D unclear. Sample: blood. The sequence was collected from a woman aged 40 to 49 in good health. CDR3 nucleotides: TGCAGTGCTAGAAAGGGAGGCACCATATATTTT. This translates into CSARKGGTIYF.